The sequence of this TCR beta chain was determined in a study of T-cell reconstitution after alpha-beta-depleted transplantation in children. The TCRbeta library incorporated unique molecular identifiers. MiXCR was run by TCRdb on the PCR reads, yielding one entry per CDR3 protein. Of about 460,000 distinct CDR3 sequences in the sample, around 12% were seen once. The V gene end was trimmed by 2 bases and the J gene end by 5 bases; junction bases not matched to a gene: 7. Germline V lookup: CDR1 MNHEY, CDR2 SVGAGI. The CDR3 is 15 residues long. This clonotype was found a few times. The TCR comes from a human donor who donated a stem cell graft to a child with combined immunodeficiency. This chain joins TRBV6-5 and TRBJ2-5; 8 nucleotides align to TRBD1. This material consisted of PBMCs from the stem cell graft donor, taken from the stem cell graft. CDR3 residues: CASSYPPGGGETQYF. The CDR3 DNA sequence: TGTGCCAGCAGTTACCCCCCAGGGGGCGGGGAGACCCAGTACTTC.